The 14 T cell receptor beta chains given below trace back to one sample, sequenced in a study of T cells in Graves' hyperthyroidism and ophthalmopathy. TCR beta CDR3 region amplification was performed from RNA transcripts. First-round RT-PCR with HTBI primers amplified the TCR CDR3 region. TCRdb reprocessed the multiplex PCR reads with MiXCR, giving one entry per CDR3 protein. The sample shows around 340,000 distinct CDR3 sequences, 11% to 15% of them seen only once. Sequencing was carried out using blood. Receptors were obtained from a woman aged 25 to 39 with Graves' hyperthyroidism.

This clonotype was counted ten times or more. J is TRBJ2-3 and V is TRBV27; D is possibly TRBD1 (6 bases). The V end was cut by 2 bases, the J end by 5 bases, with 11 bases between. CDR3 length equals 14 residues. Germline CDR1 and CDR2: MNHEY and SMNVEV (reference sequence). In nucleotides, the CDR3 is TGTGCCAGCAGTTTAGGGGGCTCACGAGATACGCAGTATTTT. Protein product: CASSLGGSRDTQYF.

The J gene is TRBJ2-2, the V gene TRBV6-5; D gene uncertain. Trimming stripped 2 bases from V and 0 bases from J, with 10 bases between. The germline gives CDR1 MNHEY, CDR2 SVGAGI. The length of the CDR3 is 16 residues. The DNA for the CDR3 is TGTGCCAGCAGTTACGTTTCGGACGCGAACACCGGGGAGCTGTTTTTT. Protein: CASSYVSDANTGELFF.

This clonotype was seen repeatedly, ten times or more. J is TRBJ1-3 and V is TRBV12-3 or TRBV12-4; the D is unclear. This CDR3 spans 13 amino acids. Deletions cut 5 bases from V and 3 bases from J, with 8 bases between. CDR3 sequence reads: CASSPSYGNTIYF. DNA for the CDR3: TGTGCCAGCAGTCCATCGTATGGAAACACCATATATTTT.

Many counts were recorded for this clonotype. This chain links TRBV15 with TRBJ2-5; 8 positions agree with TRBD2. V was pared by 3 bases and J by 5 bases, with 8 bases of the junction left unmatched. The CDR3 contains 15 residues. Germline assignment: CDR1 LNHNV and CDR2 YYDKDF (reference sequence). The CDR3 sequence: CATSRGREGRETQYF. CDR3 nucleotide sequence: TGTGCCACCAGCAGGGGCCGGGAGGGCCGGGAGACCCAGTACTTC.

This clonotype was picked up many times. V usage is TRBV18 and J usage is TRBJ1-5; 10 positions match TRBD1. This CDR3 has 15 residues. After removal of 2 bases from V and 8 bases from J, the junction contained 6 bases not matched to a gene. Germline CDR1 reads KGHSH; CDR2 reads LQKENI. CDR3 loop: CASSPSTGGGEPQHF. As DNA, the CDR3 is TGTGCCAGCTCACCATCGACAGGGGGCGGGGAGCCCCAGCATTTT.

At least ten counts were recorded for this clonotype. A much larger clonotype is one base distant, so this may be a read error. V gene TRBV4-2 combines with J gene TRBJ2-1; D uncertain. V was cut by 3 bases and J by 3 bases, with 0 bases left in between. From germline, CDR1 is LGHNA and CDR2 YNFKEQ. The CDR3 sequence is 11 residues long. The DNA for the CDR3 is TGTGCCAGCAGCCACTACAATGAGCAGTTCTTC. Residues: CASSHYNEQFF.

The table lists this clonotype with many counts. The J gene is TRBJ2-3, the V gene TRBV20-1, with unresolved D. This CDR3 region has 13 residues. Germline CDR1 is DFQATT and CDR2 is SNEGSKA (reference sequence). Trimming took 5 bases from V and 1 from J, leaving 10 bases between them. In DNA form, the CDR3 reads TGCAGTGCTCCCCAGTACGGCACAGATACGCAGTATTTT. It specifies CSAPQYGTDTQYF.

In its sample, this clonotype was seen many times. The gene calls are TRBV10-2 and TRBJ2-5, with D possibly TRBD1 on 6 matching bases. CDR3 size: 14 residues. In germline, CDR1 is WSHSY, CDR2 SAAADI. Trimming pared 9 bases from V and 5 bases from J, leaving 19 bases between. The CDR3 region has the DNA TGCGCCAGTGCCGAGGGGGAACAGGGCGAGACCCAGTACTTC. Translation gives CASAEGEQGETQYF.

In its sample, this clonotype was seen many times. The chain carries TRBV29-1 and TRBJ2-4; 7 bases match TRBD2. The length of the CDR3 is 12 residues. Trimming took 7 bases from V and 8 from J; bases not matched to a gene: 8. Germline values: CDR1 SQVTM, CDR2 ANQGSEA. DNA of the CDR3: TGCAGCGCCGACGAGGGGAGGGACATTCAGTACTTC. Encoded protein: CSADEGRDIQYF.

The V gene is TRBV29-1, the J gene TRBJ2-2; 7 nucleotides agree with TRBD1. The CDR3 length is 14 residues. The trim removed 5 bases at V and 7 bases at J, leaving 10 bases unmatched. Germline CDR1 is SQVTM and CDR2 is ANQGSEA. CDR3: CSVTYRGERGELFF. The DNA of the CDR3 is TGCAGCGTTACCTACAGGGGTGAACGCGGGGAGCTGTTTTTT.

The sample holds many counts of this clonotype. The chain has TRBV12-5 and TRBJ2-7; D is undetermined. Per germline, CDR1 LGHNT and CDR2 FRNRAP. Trimming took 2 bases from V and 1 from J, leaving 9 bases between them. The CDR3 covers 14 residues. The CDR3 loop reads CASGLPDQSYEQYF. The CDR3 region has the DNA TGTGCTAGTGGTTTGCCGGACCAATCCTACGAGCAGTACTTC.

This clonotype was observed at least ten times. This sequence joins TRBV28 and TRBJ1-2; perhaps TRBD1 as D (5 bases). The CDR3 length is 16 residues. Germline CDR1 MDHEN, CDR2 SYDVKM. V gave up 2 bases and J gave up 4 bases, with 17 bases separating them. CDR3: CASSLPRGGGSYGYTF. CDR3 coding DNA: TGTGCCAGCAGTTTACCTCGAGGTGGGGGGTCCTATGGCTACACCTTC.

This clonotype was picked up one time. The V call is TRBV11-2, the J call TRBJ2-1, with 11 nucleotides matching TRBD2. The CDR3 has 16 amino acids. The V segment lost 5 bases and the J segment 4 bases; nucleotides outside the gene matches: 7. CDR1 and CDR2 (germline): SGHAT, FQNNGV. CDR3 in amino acids: CASSLTSGGVYNEQFF. CDR3 in DNA: TGTGCCAGCAGCCTCACTAGCGGGGGAGTTTACAATGAGCAGTTCTTC.

This clonotype was observed many times. The V and J genes are TRBV6-5 and TRBJ1-3, with a weak D call TRBD1 (5 bases). This CDR3 is 16 amino acids long. Looked up from germline, CDR1 is MNHEY and CDR2 is SVGAGI. Trimming removed 0 bases at V and 2 bases at J, with 11 bases between. For the CDR3, the DNA is TGTGCCAGCAGTTACTCCGGACACGACCCTGGAAACACCATATATTTT. Encoded protein: CASSYSGHDPGNTIYF.